The 5 T cell receptor beta chains below all came from one sample that was sequenced in a study of blood T cells in healthy people across ages. The authors ran a second PCR of roughly 6 to 12 cycles using a sample-barcoded 5' primer and a J-beta primer mix. Each CDR3 protein is one row after TCRdb ran MiXCR on the 5' RACE reads. The sample includes around 280,000 distinct CDR3 sequences, less than 30% of them seen just once. The sample comprised blood. The receptors were gathered from an older woman in good health.

V usage is TRBV7-9 and J usage is TRBJ1-4; 7 bases are shared with TRBD1. V trimming: 8 bases; J trimming: 8 bases; junction bases outside the gene matches: 8. Germline CDR1 and CDR2: SEHNR and FQNEAQ (reference sequence). This CDR3 region has 13 residues. CDR3 DNA sequence: TGTGCCAGCTTCCGGACAGGTGGAGAAAAACTGTTTTTT. Its protein is CASFRTGGEKLFF. Full variable domain (missing parts from reference TRBV7-9 and TRBJ1-4): DTGVSQNPRHKITKRGQNVTFRCDPISEHNRLYWYRQTLGQGPEFLTYFQNEAQLEKSRLLSDRFSAERPKGSFSTLEIQRTEQGDSAMYLCASFRTGGEKLFFGSGTQLSVL.

V and J are TRBV24-1 and TRBJ2-7, with a tentative D call TRBD2 (6 bases). V dropped 4 bases and J dropped 3 bases, with 9 bases sitting between them. This CDR3 contains 13 residues. The germline V gene encodes CDR1 KGHDR and CDR2 SFDVKD. The CDR3 DNA reads TGTGCCACCAGTGAGGGGAGGAACTACGAGCAGTACTTC. Residues: CATSEGRNYEQYF.

This clonotype occurred many times. In nucleotides, the CDR3 is TGCAGTGCTAGAGATCCGCTAGCGGGAGGGGATGAGCAGTTCTTC. Amino acid sequence: CSARDPLAGGDEQFF. V is TRBV20-1 and J is TRBJ2-1; 12 bases are shared with TRBD2. The CDR3 loop spans 15 amino acids. The germline CDR1 and CDR2 sequences are DFQATT and SNEGSKA (reference sequence). J was trimmed by 8 bases and V by 0 bases; bases with no gene match: 5.

This clonotype has more than one count but fewer than ten. The chain combines TRBV20-1 with TRBJ1-2; D is uncertain. Germline CDR1 is DFQATT and CDR2 is SNEGSKA (reference sequence). This CDR3 spans 13 amino acids. The V and J ends lost 5 bases and 2 bases respectively, with 12 bases between them. CDR3 amino acids: CSARILENYGYTF. The CDR3 region has the DNA TGCAGTGCTCGCATCCTAGAAAACTATGGCTACACCTTC.

The chain uses TRBV14 and TRBJ2-3; TRBD1 might be the D (7 bases). The germline CDR1 and CDR2 sequences are SGHDN and FVKESK. The V and J ends lost 4 bases and 3 bases respectively, with 23 bases between them. The CDR3 spans 18 residues. The CDR3, as DNA: TGTGCCAGCAGCCTTGGGGCGGGACAGCAGTTTGGTACAGATACGCAGTATTTT. Translation: CASSLGAGQQFGTDTQYF.